This T cell receptor beta chain was found in a study of blood T cell repertoires in COVID-19 (dated by TCRdb to 2020 to 2022). Broadly, across the study: The collaborator samples originated in the United States, Italy and Spain and spanned the acute and convalescent phases of COVID-19. Where HLA class I and class II types were available, the types were taken from metadata supplied by the sample provider, not from assay-based typing. The prospective study material was composed of cDNA or gDNA derived from T cells, B-cell-depleted T cells, or PBMCs. A de-identified subject ID, COVID-19 status, age in years and sex were almost always included in the sample metadata. Samples were obtained from the ongoing ImmuneRACE study (first 160 participants) and from over 1,000 subjects provided by 6 global collaborators. The repertoires were released in a freely available public database intended as a resource for research on the immune response to SARS-CoV-2. Deeply sampled blood TCRbeta repertoires from subjects exposed to, actively infected with, or recovered from COVID-19 were included in the dataset. The study at large found these results: The quantity of clinical and demographic metadata differed by source and by participant and was supplied without curation.

This clone was counted a single time. The antigen it recognizes is unknown. Per-base qualities were not stored, and no clone one base away is much larger. Whole blood was collected in K2EDTA tubes by collaborating institutions according to the institutions' own protocols. For TCRbeta analysis, collaborator samples were shipped as frozen whole blood, as isolated PBMCs, or as DNA extracted from either sample type. The CDR3 runs 14 residues from the cysteine to the phenylalanine. The CDR3 DNA has 42 bases and is translated from base 1. CDR1 and CDR2, looked up from the germline V gene, are MNHNS and SASEGT. Cut back by 5 bases and 4 bases, the V and J ends lie 14 bases apart. The immunoSEQ Assay, a bias-controlled multiplex PCR, was used to amplify TCRbeta CDR3 regions from genomic DNA. The paper's data handling went like this. Within the assay, amplification of reference gene primers was used to estimate how many nucleated cells each sample contained. To quantify the absolute abundance of each unique TCRbeta CDR3 rearrangement, sequence reads were collapsed and filtered. For each sample, productive Simpson clonality was calculated by taking the square root of Simpson's diversity index across productive rearrangements. TCRdb retrieved this table from immuneACCESS and kept in-frame rearrangements only. Not all clones are present; in checked studies, unresolved V genes account for under half, and no reason is known for the remainder. The V and J calls and clone size were taken over from that table, and D and trimming were inferred from the DNA. This sample comprises tens of thousands of clones, 86% of them detected only once. The leading ten clones occupy about 17% of the sample.

This TCR came from a man in his sixties with active or convalescent COVID-19. Sequenced sample: peripheral blood. The V and J segments used are TRBV6-1 and TRBJ1-1, with TRBD1 perhaps the D gene, on 5 matching bases. Here the CDR3 is given as CASSRSQGPTEAFF. The sequenced DNA is TGTGCCAGCAGTAGGTCGCAGGGTCCCACTGAAGCTTTCTTT.